This T cell receptor beta chain is drawn from a study of early T cells in non-severe SARS-CoV-2 infection. About the study: RNA in bulk from unsorted whole blood was sequenced, and chains were unpaired.

Trimming pared 5 bases from V and 3 bases from J, leaving 11 bases between. There are 12 residues in the CDR3. CDR1 SQVTM and CDR2 ANQGSEA come from the germline V gene. MiXCR was run by TCRdb on the 5' RACE reads, yielding one entry per CDR3 protein. The table includes approximately 35,000 distinct CDR3 sequences, approximately 6% detected once. This clonotype has ten or more counts. This TCR came from an adult who was a healthcare worker with PCR-confirmed SARS-CoV-2 infection or an uninfected control (not recorded which). Sequenced: whole blood. The chain carries TRBV29-1 and TRBJ2-7; no clear D gene. The CDR3 spells CSVKIGFYEQYF. CDR3 sequence (DNA): TGCAGCGTTAAAATAGGGTTCTACGAGCAGTACTTC.